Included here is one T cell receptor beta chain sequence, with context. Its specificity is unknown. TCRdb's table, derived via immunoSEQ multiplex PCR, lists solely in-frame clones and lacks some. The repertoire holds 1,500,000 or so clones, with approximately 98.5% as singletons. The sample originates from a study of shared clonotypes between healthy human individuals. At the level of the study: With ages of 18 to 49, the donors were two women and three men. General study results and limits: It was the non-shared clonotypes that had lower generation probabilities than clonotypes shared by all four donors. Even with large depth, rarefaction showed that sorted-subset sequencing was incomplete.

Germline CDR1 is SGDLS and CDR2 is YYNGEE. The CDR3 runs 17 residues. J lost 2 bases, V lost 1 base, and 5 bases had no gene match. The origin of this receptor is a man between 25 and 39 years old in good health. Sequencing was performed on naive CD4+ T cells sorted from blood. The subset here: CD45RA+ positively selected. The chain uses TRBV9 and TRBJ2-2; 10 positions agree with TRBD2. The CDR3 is CASSVSLAGVNTGELFF. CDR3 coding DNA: TGTGCCAGCAGCGTAAGCCTAGCGGGAGTAAACACCGGGGAGCTGTTTTTT.